This T cell receptor beta chain is from a study of shared clonotypes between healthy human individuals. Profiling relied on immunoSEQ multiplex PCR, and the TCRdb table lists in-frame clones only, not all of them. The table has some 2 million clones, 85% to 95% seen once. CDR3 length: 16 residues. V was shortened by 4 bases and J by 5 bases, with 17 bases between the two germline ends. The germline V gene encodes CDR1 LNHDA and CDR2 SQIVND (reference sequence). The receptor's source is a man younger than 30 in good health. The V gene is TRBV19, the J gene TRBJ2-2, with D possibly TRBD1 on 6 matching bases. Sequencing was carried out using naive CD4+ T cells sorted from blood. Subset here: CD45RA+ positively selected. The CDR3 here is CASSTQKITGTGELFF. The CDR3 DNA is TGTGCCAGTAGTACCCAAAAAATCACAGGGACCGGGGAGCTGTTTTTT.